The 5 T cell receptor beta chains presented below share a single source sample, sequenced in a study of T cell changes during pregnancy in multiple sclerosis. Profiled with immunoSEQ multiplex PCR; TCRdb holds only in-frame clones, not every one. The sample shows around 70,000 clones, roughly 93% of them seen only once. This sample comprised peripheral blood, obtained in the third trimester of pregnancy. The source of these receptors is a female donor with multiple sclerosis, enrolled in a pregnancy study.

This sequence joins TRBV7-9 and TRBJ2-7; D is possibly TRBD2 (7 bases). Germline V gives CDR1 SEHNR, CDR2 FQNEAQ (reference sequence). The CDR3 runs to 18 residues. V gave up 1 base and J gave up 2 bases, with 21 bases separating them. CDR3 nucleotides: TGTGCCAGCAGCTTAGAAAGGGGGGGGGAAAGAGGGACCTACGAGCAGTACTTC. Encoded protein: CASSLERGGERGTYEQYF. The full variable domain, with the rest looked up from reference TRBV7-9 and TRBJ2-7, is DTGVSQNPRHKITKRGQNVTFRCDPISEHNRLYWYRQTLGQGPEFLTYFQNEAQLEKSRLLSDRFSAERPKGSFSTLEIQRTEQGDSAMYLCASSLERGGERGTYEQYFGPGTRLTVT.

The CDR3 nucleotides read TGTGCCAGCAGCCCGGGTCGCACAGATACGCAGTATTTT. Translated: CASSPGRTDTQYF. The chain has TRBV7-3 and TRBJ2-3, with D unresolved. The CDR3 sequence is 13 residues long. Germline-derived CDR1 and CDR2 are SGHTA and FQGTGA. V lost 5 bases to trimming and J lost 1 base, with 7 bases between them.

This chain joins TRBV30 and TRBJ1-5; D uncertain. Trimming removed 0 bases from V and 6 bases from J, with 9 bases in between. Germline V gene data show CDR1 as GTSNPN and CDR2 as SVGIG (reference sequence). There are 13 residues in the CDR3. CDR3 nucleotides: TGTGCCTGGAGTGTGATGGAGGGTCAGCCCCAGCATTTT. It translates to CAWSVMEGQPQHF.

The chain carries TRBV11-2 and TRBJ2-1; 13 nucleotides line up with TRBD2. CDR1 and CDR2 from the germline V gene are SGHAT and FQNNGV. With 6 bases clipped from V and 0 bases from J, the junction kept 11 bases outside the gene matches. This CDR3 contains 19 residues. The CDR3 coding sequence is TGTGCCAGCAGGATTGGGACTAGCGGGGCGAAACCCTCCTACAATGAGCAGTTCTTC. Protein product: CASRIGTSGAKPSYNEQFF. Based on the CDR3 plus reference TRBV11-2 and TRBJ2-1, the full variable domain is EAGVAQSPRYKIIEKRQSVAFWCNPISGHATLYWYQQILGQGPKLLIQFQNNGVVDDSQLPKDRFSAERLKGVDSTLKIQPAKLEDSAVYLCASRIGTSGAKPSYNEQFFGPGTRLTVL.

The chain is built from TRBV7-8 and TRBJ1-2, with D perhaps TRBD1 (5 bases). This CDR3 comprises 15 residues. Trimming shortened V by 2 bases and J by 2 bases, and 12 bases separated the two germline ends. CDR1 and CDR2 (germline): SGHVS, FQNEAQ. This CDR3 reads CASSLRPDINYGYTF. CDR3 bases: TGTGCCAGCAGCTTAAGGCCGGACATAAACTATGGCTACACCTTC.